In its sample, the clone carrying this TCR beta chain was seen many times. The antigen is unknown. Germline V CDR1 and CDR2: DFQATT, SNEGSKA (reference sequence). CDR3 size: 12 residues. J gave up 7 bases and V 5 bases, and 2 bases lay outside the gene matches. This specimen belongs to a study of T cells in Graves' hyperthyroidism and ophthalmopathy. Study-wide points: Ophthalmopathy was separated from stable hyperthyroidism by a 13 V-J model.

RNA transcripts yielded amplified TCR beta CDR3 regions. First-round RT-PCR targeting the TCR CDR3 was performed with the HTBI primer set. TCRdb used MiXCR to reprocess the multiplex PCR reads, holding one entry per CDR3 protein. This table holds 350,000 to 400,000 distinct CDR3 sequences, roughly 14% found once. This TCR was recovered from a woman aged 55 to 70 with Graves' hyperthyroidism. The sequencing input was blood. This chain joins TRBV20-1 and TRBJ2-2; 9 bases align to TRBD2. CDR3 sequence (DNA): TGCAGTGCTGGACTAGCGTTCGGGGAGCTGTTTTTT. This codes for CSAGLAFGELFF.